The subject of this entry is one TCR beta chain. The data were obtained in a study of blood T cell repertoires in COVID-19. Generated by immunoSEQ multiplex PCR, the TCRdb table keeps only in-frame clones and is missing some. This table holds roughly 54,000 clones, around 93% found once. V was pared by 8 bases and J by 0 bases, with 14 bases between. The V gene's germline CDR1 is SGHTA and CDR2 FQGNSA. This CDR3 has 15 amino acids. The TCR originated in a woman aged 55-69 years with active or convalescent COVID-19. The specimen sequenced was peripheral blood. The V gene is TRBV7-2, the J gene TRBJ1-3; a weak D match, TRBD1 (6 bases). The DNA of the CDR3 is TGTGCCAGCGTCCCTCAGGGGATCTCTGGAAACACCATATATTTT. Translated, it gives CASVPQGISGNTIYF.